The 31 T cell receptor beta chains presented below share a single source sample, sequenced in a study of shared clonotypes between healthy human individuals. TCRdb keeps only in-frame clones here, not all; method: immunoSEQ multiplex PCR. The top ten hold 1.5% to 2% of the sample, which has about 2,100,000 clones, just over 90% seen once. Only CD45RO-negative cells positively selected for CCR7 counted as naive CD8 cells, so terminally differentiated effector memory CD45RA+ cells were excluded. Input material: naive CD8+ T cells from PBMCs. Every receptor here comes from a man aged 18 to 29 in good health. Some clones in this sample may be carry-over from other donors' samples.

The V and J genes are TRBV5-1 and TRBJ2-1, with D possibly being TRBD1 (6 bases). V was pared by 4 bases and J by 7 bases, with 18 bases between. This CDR3 spans 15 amino acids. Germline lookup yields CDR1 SGHRS and CDR2 YFSETQ. DNA of the CDR3: TGCGCCAGCAGCGGGGACGTTCCAGGGGTAAATGAGCAGTTCTTC. Its protein product is CASSGDVPGVNEQFF.

This sequence joins TRBV19 and TRBJ1-1; D is ambiguous. This CDR3 has 13 amino acids. V was clipped by 3 bases and J by 3 bases, with 8 bases between them. In germline, CDR1 is LNHDA, CDR2 SQIVND (reference sequence). The CDR3 DNA follows: TGTGCCAGTAGTATTTGGAGGCACACTGAAGCTTTCTTT. As protein: CASSIWRHTEAFF. Variable domain in full (rest from reference TRBV19 and TRBJ1-1): DGGITQSPKYLFRKEGQNVTLSCEQNLNHDAMYWYRQDPGQGLRLIYYSQIVNDFQKGDIAEGYSVSREKKESFPLTVTSAQKNPTAFYLCASSIWRHTEAFFGQGTRLTVV.

V gene TRBV27 combines with J gene TRBJ2-1, with TRBD1 matching over 8 bases. The CDR3 extends over 12 amino acids. With 8 bases clipped from V and 7 bases from J, the junction kept 4 bases outside the gene matches. Germline values: CDR1 MNHEY, CDR2 SMNVEV (reference sequence). CDR3 sequence (DNA): TGTGCCAGCGCGGGACAGGCGAATGAGCAGTTCTTC. It translates to CASAGQANEQFF.

This clone was seen only once. The chain links TRBV7-9 to TRBJ1-1, with a possible D match to TRBD1 (6 bases). CDR3 length equals 14 residues. Trimming left V 2 bases short and J 2 bases short, with 9 bases between. Germline V gives CDR1 SEHNR, CDR2 FQNEAQ (reference sequence). This CDR3 is CASSLRGDNTEAFF. The CDR3 nucleotides read TGTGCCAGCAGCTTAAGGGGGGATAACACTGAAGCTTTCTTT.

This rearrangement joins TRBV19 to TRBJ2-1, with 10 bases that match TRBD1. The germline V gene has CDR1 LNHDA and CDR2 SQIVND (reference sequence). The CDR3 length is 16 residues. With V trimmed by 6 bases and J by 3 bases, 8 bases remained unmatched. Here the CDR3 DNA reads TGTGCCAGTAGGCAGAGGACAGGGGGGCTCTACAATGAGCAGTTCTTC. Translated, it gives CASRQRTGGLYNEQFF.

The chain combines TRBV7-8 with TRBJ1-1; TRBD1 is a possible D gene (5 bases). The V end lost 3 bases, the J end lost 3 bases, and 14 bases lay between the germline ends. The CDR3 totals 15 residues. CDR1 is SGHVS, CDR2 FQNEAQ, per germline. DNA for the CDR3: TGTGCCAGCAGCTTCCCCATTGGGGGGGACACTGAAGCTTTCTTT. It yields the protein CASSFPIGGDTEAFF.

This rearrangement joins TRBV7-9 to TRBJ1-4; TRBD1 aligns across 7 bases. Trimming at V came to 5 bases and at J to 5 bases, leaving 5 bases not matched to a gene. The CDR3 is 14 residues long. CDR1 and CDR2 (germline): SEHNR, FQNEAQ (reference sequence). The CDR3 region has the DNA TGTGCCAGCAGCGCGACAGGGTTGAATGAAAAACTGTTTTTT. Its translation: CASSATGLNEKLFF.

This chain connects TRBV28 to TRBJ2-3; D may match TRBD1 or TRBD2 (5 bases each). CDR1 is MDHEN and CDR2 is SYDVKM in the germline V gene. The CDR3 has 13 amino acids. Trimming cost V 10 bases and J 4 bases, with 15 bases left between them. CDR3: CAIRDRSADTQYF. CDR3 sequence (DNA): TGTGCCATCCGGGACCGCTCCGCAGATACGCAGTATTTT.

This chain joins TRBV28 and TRBJ2-7; 10 bases are a match to TRBD2. This CDR3 has 14 residues. Trimming at V came to 6 bases and at J to 2 bases, leaving 4 bases not matched to a gene. In germline, CDR1 is MDHEN, CDR2 SYDVKM. The CDR3 bases are TGTGCCAGCAGGGCTAGCGGGAGCCCCTACGAGCAGTACTTC. It is translated as CASRASGSPYEQYF.

This chain joins TRBV5-5 and TRBJ2-2, with no clear D. In germline, CDR1 is SGHKS, CDR2 YYEKEE (reference sequence). V shed 1 base and J shed 0 bases, with 10 bases lying between them. This CDR3 is built from 16 residues. The CDR3 DNA reads TGTGCCAGCAGCTTGAACCGATATTCGAACACCGGGGAGCTGTTTTTT. Translating gives CASSLNRYSNTGELFF.

This sequence joins TRBV7-7 and TRBJ2-5; D tentatively fits TRBD1 or TRBD2 (5 bases each). Deletions cut 2 bases from V and 2 bases from J, with 12 bases between. The CDR3 contains 15 residues. Germline V gene lookup returns CDR1 SSHAT and CDR2 FNYEAQ (reference sequence). The CDR3, as DNA: TGTGCCAGCAGCTTATTAAGGGGAGATCAAGAGACCCAGTACTTC. Its translation: CASSLLRGDQETQYF.

The chain uses TRBV28 and TRBJ2-5; 9 bases line up with TRBD1. The assigned J gene may be wrong: the sequence end matches TRBJ2-7 better. The CDR3 is made up of 14 amino acids. Per the germline V gene, CDR1 is MDHEN and CDR2 is SYDVKM. CDR3 DNA: TGTGCCAGCAGTTCGGGACAGGGTAAGGACGAGCAGTACTTC. Amino acids: CASSSGQGKDEQYF.

The chain joins TRBV7-9 to TRBJ2-7; D gene uncertain. This CDR3 is built from 13 residues. Germline V lookup: CDR1 SEHNR, CDR2 FQNEAQ (reference sequence). The V gene lost 3 bases and the J gene lost 2 bases, with 8 bases spanning the gap. The CDR3 DNA follows: TGTGCCAGCAGCTTCTTACCGCCCTACGAGCAGTACTTC. Translated: CASSFLPPYEQYF. The full variable domain, rest sourced from reference TRBV7-9 and TRBJ2-7, is DTGVSQNPRHKITKRGQNVTFRCDPISEHNRLYWYRQTLGQGPEFLTYFQNEAQLEKSRLLSDRFSAERPKGSFSTLEIQRTEQGDSAMYLCASSFLPPYEQYFGPGTRLTVT.

This clone was recorded only once. J is TRBJ2-7 and V is TRBV28; 10 bases align to TRBD1. This CDR3 spans 14 amino acids. The ends lost 6 bases at V and 5 bases at J; junction bases unmatched: 7. Germline loops: CDR1 MDHEN, CDR2 SYDVKM. DNA of the CDR3: TGTGCCAGCAGGCTCTCCGGGACAGGGGACGAGCAGTACTTC. Protein sequence: CASRLSGTGDEQYF.

This chain links TRBV10-3 with TRBJ2-3; the D gene is possibly TRBD2 (7 bases). The CDR3 spans 17 residues. CDR1 and CDR2 from the germline V gene are ENHRY and SYGVKD. Trimming cost V 8 bases and J 1 base, with 22 bases left between them. CDR3 nucleotide sequence: TGTGCCATCCGGGGGGCTAGCGTATTGGCTGGCACAGATACGCAGTATTTT. It codes for CAIRGASVLAGTDTQYF.

The DNA of the CDR3 is TGTGCCAGCAGTTTACGACAGGGTTTCACTGAAGCTTTCTTT. It translates to CASSLRQGFTEAFF. This chain connects TRBV27 to TRBJ1-1; 7 bases line up with TRBD1. The J segment lost 4 bases and the V segment lost 2 bases, leaving 4 bases of the junction unmatched. Germline loops: CDR1 MNHEY, CDR2 SMNVEV (reference sequence). CDR3 size: 14 residues.

The table lists this clone with a few counts. CDR3: CASSLVGARPPSGTEAFF. Here the CDR3 DNA reads TGTGCCAGCAGCTTAGTTGGGGCTCGACCCCCTTCGGGGACTGAAGCTTTCTTT. The V and J genes are TRBV7-9 and TRBJ1-1; a possible D gene is TRBD1 (5 bases). Trimming shortened V by 1 base and J by 5 bases, and 23 bases separated the two germline ends. This CDR3 has 18 residues. CDR1 is SEHNR, CDR2 FQNEAQ, per germline (reference sequence).

The CDR3 loop is CASTIAGGIKNEQFF. Here the CDR3 DNA reads TGCGCCAGCACAATAGCGGGAGGAATCAAAAATGAGCAGTTCTTC. The chain couples TRBV5-1 to TRBJ2-1; 10 positions match TRBD2. The CDR3 length is 15 residues. The V segment lost 6 bases and the J segment 7 bases; nucleotides outside the gene matches: 10. In germline, CDR1 is SGHRS, CDR2 YFSETQ.

The genes are TRBV6-8 and TRBJ2-5, with 8 bases that match TRBD2. CDR3 length: 16 residues. V was clipped by 5 bases and J by 2 bases; unmatched bases: 10. Germline loops: CDR1 MNHGY, CDR2 SAAAGT. The CDR3: CASSPSATSEQETQYF. CDR3 sequence (DNA): TGTGCCAGCAGTCCATCGGCGACTAGCGAGCAAGAGACCCAGTACTTC.

The chain is built from TRBV6-5 and TRBJ1-1; a weak D match, TRBD1 (6 bases). Germline-derived CDR1 and CDR2 are MNHEY and SVGAGI. The germline V and J ends were trimmed by 0 bases and 5 bases, with 16 bases remaining between them. The length of the CDR3 is 16 residues. This CDR3 reads CASSYSRQEGGTEAFF. For the CDR3, the DNA is TGTGCCAGCAGTTACTCGAGACAGGAGGGGGGGACTGAAGCTTTCTTT.

This chain links TRBV7-9 with TRBJ2-7; D may be TRBD1 (5 bases). Germline CDR1 SEHNR, CDR2 FQNEAQ (reference sequence). Trimming shortened V by 5 bases and J by 3 bases, and 14 bases separated the two germline ends. The CDR3 runs to 14 residues. The CDR3 protein is CASSQLTGFYEQYF. The CDR3 coding sequence is TGTGCCAGCAGCCAACTTACAGGCTTCTACGAGCAGTACTTC.

This chain links TRBV9 with TRBJ2-7; 8 nucleotides match TRBD1. Germline V gene sequence: CDR1 SGDLS, CDR2 YYNGEE. This CDR3 region has 15 residues. V dropped 0 bases and J dropped 2; count of bases not matched to a gene: 4. As DNA, the CDR3 is TGTGCCAGCAGCGTAGCTCAGGGGGCAGCCTACGAGCAGTACTTC. Amino acids: CASSVAQGAAYEQYF. Full variable domain (outside the CDR3, taken from reference TRBV9 and TRBJ2-7): DSGVTQTPKHLITATGQRVTLRCSPRSGDLSVYWYQQSLDQGLQFLIQYYNGEERAKGNILERFSAQQFPDLHSELNLSSLELGDSALYFCASSVAQGAAYEQYFGPGTRLTVT.

The chain is built from TRBV15 and TRBJ2-3, with a possible D match to TRBD2 (7 bases). The V end was cut by 3 bases, the J end by 3 bases, with 19 bases between. Germline CDR1 is LNHNV and CDR2 is YYDKDF (reference sequence). CDR3 size: 17 residues. This CDR3 is CATSSGSWGGQTDTQYF. The CDR3, as DNA: TGTGCCACCAGCAGTGGGTCATGGGGGGGGCAGACAGATACGCAGTATTTT. The whole variable domain, filled in from reference TRBV15 and TRBJ2-3, reads DAMVIQNPRYQVTQFGKPVTLSCSQTLNHNVMYWYQQKSSQAPKLLFHYYDKDFNNEADTPDNFQSRRPNTSFCFLDIRSPGLGDTAMYLCATSSGSWGGQTDTQYFGPGTRLTVL.

The chain carries TRBV27 and TRBJ2-1; TRBD2 agrees at 8 bases. The CDR3 sequence is 15 residues long. V gave up 6 bases and J gave up 4 bases; unmatched junction bases: 8. Germline V CDR1 and CDR2: MNHEY, SMNVEV (reference sequence). As DNA, the CDR3 is TGTGCCAGCAGCCCCGGGAGGGGCAGGTACAATGAGCAGTTCTTC. Its translation: CASSPGRGRYNEQFF.

The chain is built from TRBV6-1 and TRBJ2-7; the match to TRBD2 covers 7 bases. With 0 bases clipped from V and 2 bases from J, the junction kept 13 bases outside the gene matches. The CDR3 spans 18 residues. CDR1 MNHNS and CDR2 SASEGT come from the germline V gene. CDR3 sequence reads: CASSEAGPSGRNAYEQYF. CDR3 coding DNA: TGTGCCAGCAGTGAAGCCGGGCCTAGCGGAAGAAATGCCTACGAGCAGTACTTC.

The rearrangement uses TRBV5-1 and TRBJ2-1; 11 bases are a match to TRBD1. The germline V gene encodes CDR1 SGHRS and CDR2 YFSETQ. Trimming cost V 4 bases and J 7 bases; bases outside gene matches: 13. CDR3 length: 17 amino acids. CDR3 DNA sequence: TGCGCCAGCAGCCTGAGTTTATTGGACAGGGGGCTTAATGAGCAGTTCTTC. It translates to CASSLSLLDRGLNEQFF. Drawing the rest from reference TRBV5-1 and TRBJ2-1, the complete variable domain is KAGVTQTPRYLIKTRGQQVTLSCSPISGHRSVSWYQQTPGQGLQFLFEYFSETQRNKGNFPGRFSGRQFSNSRSEMNVSTLELGDSALYLCASSLSLLDRGLNEQFFGPGTRLTVL.

V and J are TRBV11-2 and TRBJ2-7; no reliable D call. Germline CDR1 is SGHAT and CDR2 is FQNNGV. This CDR3 spans 15 amino acids. The V end lost 4 bases, the J end lost 0 bases, and 13 bases lay between the germline ends. CDR3 sequence (DNA): TGTGCCAGCAGCTATGGGATCGGGCTCTCCTACGAGCAGTACTTC. It codes for CASSYGIGLSYEQYF.

The chain is built from TRBV28 and TRBJ1-5; perhaps TRBD1 as D (5 bases). CDR1 is MDHEN, CDR2 SYDVKM, per germline. The CDR3 has 15 amino acids. The V and J ends lost 1 base and 7 bases respectively, with 14 bases between them. The CDR3 sequence is CASSLSQAARQPQHF. The CDR3, as DNA: TGTGCCAGCAGTTTATCACAGGCGGCCAGGCAGCCCCAGCATTTT.

The chain uses TRBV5-4 and TRBJ1-2, with TRBD1 identical over 8 bases. This CDR3 has 14 residues. Trimming at V came to 4 bases and at J to 4 bases, leaving 6 bases not matched to a gene. CDR1 and CDR2 (germline): SGHNT, YYREEE (reference sequence). The DNA of the CDR3 is TGTGCCAGCAGCCTGGGACAGGTCGCCTATGGCTACACCTTC. Translated: CASSLGQVAYGYTF.

This clone came up a few times. This chain connects TRBV29-1 to TRBJ2-4, with D hard to call. Germline values: CDR1 SQVTM, CDR2 ANQGSEA. Deletions cut 5 bases from V and 2 bases from J, with 10 bases between. The CDR3 covers 13 residues. The CDR3, as DNA: TGCAGCGTTTGCCCGGACCCCAAAAACATTCAGTACTTC. The encoded protein is CSVCPDPKNIQYF.

This clone is a singleton in its sample. The V call is TRBV4-1, the J call TRBJ2-2; 10 bases are shared with TRBD1. Germline-derived CDR1 and CDR2 are MGHRA and YSYEKL. This CDR3 spans 16 amino acids. Germline trimming cut 4 bases from V and 3 bases from J; bases unmatched to any gene: 5. DNA of the CDR3: TGCGCCAGCAGCCTCGGGGGACAGGGGCACACCGGGGAGCTGTTTTTT. As protein: CASSLGGQGHTGELFF.